A selection of T cell receptor beta chains follows, all from one sample in a study of blood T cell repertoires in COVID-19. Profiled with immunoSEQ multiplex PCR; TCRdb holds only in-frame clones, not every one. This table holds around 160,000 clones, roughly 81% found once. The sample taken for sequencing was peripheral blood. These receptors originate from a human donor with acute or convalescent COVID-19. The donor label of this sample is uncertain. Each CDR3 is given without its conserved first and last residue. Expanded clones are given a class, and other clones once, few, many or no size at all.

j_call v_call clone_size cdr3_aa
TRBJ1-5 TRBV12-3/TRBV12-4 NA ASSSGLIQAQH
TRBJ1-1 TRBV19 NA ASSMIRTPRGAF
TRBJ2-7 TRBV4-1 NA ASREAWTVRDEQY
TRBJ1-2 TRBV2 NA ASLNQGNYGYT
TRBJ1-2 TRBV20-1 NA SARAYGYT
TRBJ2-1 TRBV14 NA ASSHGGSYNEQF
TRBJ2-1 TRBV6-5 NA ASNLAGAYNEQF
TRBJ1-4 TRBV7-9 NA ATQKGAGFATNEKLF
TRBJ1-3 TRBV7-8 NA ASSLAYQGFGNTIY
TRBJ1-1 TRBV4-1 NA ASSRGNTEAF
TRBJ2-1 TRBV19 NA ASSTPYNEQF
TRBJ1-1 TRBV6-5 NA ASSWATGTEAF
TRBJ2-5 TRBV19 NA ASSIARGPYRAQY
TRBJ1-4 TRBV3-1/TRBV3-2 NA ASSQSRQGAEKLF
TRBJ1-1 TRBV27 NA ASSLSRGIATEAF
TRBJ1-1 TRBV19 NA ASSSDRVWVTEAF
TRBJ1-5 TRBV19 few ASTQGRIGYSGYSNQPQH
TRBJ2-1 TRBV5-1 once ASSLEGGGPYNEQF
TRBJ2-7 TRBV2 NA ASSVEGRGLHSYEQY
TRBJ1-1 TRBV2 NA ASSVSAVRLSMTEAF
TRBJ2-7 TRBV11-2 few ASSLRQGQGARNEQY
TRBJ1-1 TRBV5-5 NA ASSFNNANTEAF
TRBJ2-7 TRBV10-1 NA ASSESTGDVYEQY
TRBJ2-3 TRBV7-9 once ASSLGTSGEADTQY
TRBJ2-5 TRBV29-1 NA SVDTNVGETQY
TRBJ1-5 TRBV7-6 NA ASSEGGGLDPQH
TRBJ1-6 TRBV6-5 NA ASSPPGQGSSPLH
TRBJ2-1 TRBV2 NA AVSRDRGANEQF
TRBJ2-1 TRBV28 NA ASGGLGHTYNEQF
TRBJ1-2 TRBV2 NA ASSPPRGGADYGYT
TRBJ2-6 TRBV5-1 NA ASSAGTGPSSGANVLT
TRBJ1-3 TRBV7-6 NA ASSLGTDTIY
TRBJ2-1 TRBV29-1 NA SVEGTASNEQF
TRBJ1-1 TRBV4-1 once ASSQDPEVNTEAF
TRBJ2-1 TRBV7-2 NA ASSLAGGGAFGEQF
TRBJ2-2 TRBV15 NA ATSRDSIVRDRGRGGELF
TRBJ2-7 TRBV28 NA ASGTPGQDYEQY
TRBJ2-5 TRBV5-4 NA ASSFMETQY
TRBJ2-1 TRBV7-3 NA ASSSGTSTYNEQF
TRBJ1-5 TRBV30 once AWGESFNQPQH
TRBJ2-1 TRBV5-1 once ASSPLAGGANEQF
TRBJ2-1 TRBV2 NA ASSGSGAYNEQF
TRBJ1-2 TRBV4-1 NA ASSQEGRQAATYGYT
TRBJ2-5 TRBV5-6 NA ASSPRTSGGEETQY
TRBJ1-2 TRBV7-6 once ASSWDTGGYGYT
TRBJ2-2 TRBV2 NA ASSEGGGLNTGELF
TRBJ2-3 TRBV6-5 NA ASSSKGGRGDTQY